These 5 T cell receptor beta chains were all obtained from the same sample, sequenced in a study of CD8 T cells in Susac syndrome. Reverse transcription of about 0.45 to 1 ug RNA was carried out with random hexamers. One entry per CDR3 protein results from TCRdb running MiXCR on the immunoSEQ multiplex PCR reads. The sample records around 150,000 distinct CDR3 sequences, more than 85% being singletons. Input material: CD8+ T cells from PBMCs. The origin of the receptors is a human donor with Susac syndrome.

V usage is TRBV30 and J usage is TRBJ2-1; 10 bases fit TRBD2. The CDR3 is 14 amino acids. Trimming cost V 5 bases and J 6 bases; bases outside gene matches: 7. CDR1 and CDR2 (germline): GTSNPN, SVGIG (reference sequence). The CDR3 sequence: CAWGAGTSANEQFF. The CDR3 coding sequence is TGTGCCTGGGGCGCCGGGACTAGCGCCAATGAGCAGTTCTTC.

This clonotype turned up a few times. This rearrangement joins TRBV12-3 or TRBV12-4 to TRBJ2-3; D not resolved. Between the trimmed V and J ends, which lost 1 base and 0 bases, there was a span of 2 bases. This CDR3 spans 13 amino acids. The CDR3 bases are TGTGCCAGCAGTTTAGGTAGCACAGATACGCAGTATTTT. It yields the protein CASSLGSTDTQYF.

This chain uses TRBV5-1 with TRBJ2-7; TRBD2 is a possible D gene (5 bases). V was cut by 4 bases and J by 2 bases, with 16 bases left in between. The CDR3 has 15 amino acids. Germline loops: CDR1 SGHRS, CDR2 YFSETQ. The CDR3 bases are TGCGCCAGCAGCGTAAGCGGCAACTCCCCCTACGAGCAGTACTTC. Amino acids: CASSVSGNSPYEQYF.

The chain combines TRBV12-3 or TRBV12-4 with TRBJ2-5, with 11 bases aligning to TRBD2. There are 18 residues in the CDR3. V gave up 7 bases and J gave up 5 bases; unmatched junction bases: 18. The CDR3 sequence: CASNHRGLAGTTTETQYF. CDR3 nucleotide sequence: TGTGCCAGCAATCATCGAGGACTAGCGGGTACCACCACGGAGACCCAGTACTTC.

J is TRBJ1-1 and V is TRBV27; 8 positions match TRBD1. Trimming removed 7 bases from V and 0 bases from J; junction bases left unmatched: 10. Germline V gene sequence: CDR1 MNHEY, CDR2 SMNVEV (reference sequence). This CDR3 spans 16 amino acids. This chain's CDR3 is CASTSSGTGLNTEAFF. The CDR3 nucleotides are TGTGCCAGCACCTCTTCCGGGACAGGCCTGAACACTGAAGCTTTCTTT.